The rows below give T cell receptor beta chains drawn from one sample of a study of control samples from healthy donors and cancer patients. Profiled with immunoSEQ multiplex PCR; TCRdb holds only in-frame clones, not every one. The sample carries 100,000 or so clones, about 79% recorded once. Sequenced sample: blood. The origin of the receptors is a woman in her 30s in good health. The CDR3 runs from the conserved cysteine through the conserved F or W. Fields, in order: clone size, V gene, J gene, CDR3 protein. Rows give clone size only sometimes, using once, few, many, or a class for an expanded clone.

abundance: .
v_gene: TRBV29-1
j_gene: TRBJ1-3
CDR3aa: CSVDHGHTIYF

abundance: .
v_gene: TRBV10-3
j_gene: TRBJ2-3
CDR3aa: CAIMNSGGAETQYF

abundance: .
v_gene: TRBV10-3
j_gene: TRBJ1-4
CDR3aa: CAIGQGNEKLFF

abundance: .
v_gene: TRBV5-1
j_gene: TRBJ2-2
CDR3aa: CASSWGQGAAGELFF

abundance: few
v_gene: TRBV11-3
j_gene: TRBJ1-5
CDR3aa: CASTPGGQPNQPQHF

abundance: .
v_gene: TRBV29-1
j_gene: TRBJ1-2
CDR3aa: CSVGDRLYGYTF

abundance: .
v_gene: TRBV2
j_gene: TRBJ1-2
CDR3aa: CASSDRTGRYGYTF

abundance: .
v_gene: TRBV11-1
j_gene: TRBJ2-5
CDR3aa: CASTEGPGQETQYF

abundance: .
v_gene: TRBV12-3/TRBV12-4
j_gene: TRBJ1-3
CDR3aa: CASRGQGRNTIYF

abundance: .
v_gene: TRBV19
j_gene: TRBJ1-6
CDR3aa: CASSIVSGTGSGSPLHF

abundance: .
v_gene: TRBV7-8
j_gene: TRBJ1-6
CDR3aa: CASSSQTGVINSPLHF

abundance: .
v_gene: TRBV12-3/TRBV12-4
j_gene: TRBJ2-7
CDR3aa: CASREGLGEQYF

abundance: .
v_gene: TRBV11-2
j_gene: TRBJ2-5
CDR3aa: CASSFPLAETQYF

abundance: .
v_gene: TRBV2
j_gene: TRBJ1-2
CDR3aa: CASRPLRDGYTF

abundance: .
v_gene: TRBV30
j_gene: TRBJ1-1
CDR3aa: CAWSGGVDTEAFF

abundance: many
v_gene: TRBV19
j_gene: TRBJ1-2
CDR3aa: CASSVETANYGYTF